This T cell receptor (beta chain) was documented in a study of response to subunit inactivated influenza vaccine. The CDR3 consists of 13 residues. Germline lookup yields CDR1 DFQATT and CDR2 SNEGSKA (reference sequence). The junction had 7 bases not matched to a gene; V was cut back by 5 bases and J by 4 bases. General study results and limits: It was suggested by the authors that few new T cells are recruited by each seasonal influenza vaccination.

A note on this clonotype: The antigen is not known.

MiXCR, run by TCRdb on the RT-PCR reads, gives a single entry per CDR3 protein. Of approximately 490,000 distinct CDR3 sequences detected, approximately 7.8% appear once; the ten largest clones hold 13%. The chain combines TRBV20-1 with TRBJ1-2; 7 bases fit TRBD1. The TCR was taken from a man between 50 and 69 years old who received an inactivated influenza vaccine. Sample: PBMCs from blood, taken less than 30 months after vaccination. The CDR3 DNA reads TGCAGTGCTCTCCCAGGGGGGCCCTATGGCTACACCTTC. Translated: CSALPGGPYGYTF.